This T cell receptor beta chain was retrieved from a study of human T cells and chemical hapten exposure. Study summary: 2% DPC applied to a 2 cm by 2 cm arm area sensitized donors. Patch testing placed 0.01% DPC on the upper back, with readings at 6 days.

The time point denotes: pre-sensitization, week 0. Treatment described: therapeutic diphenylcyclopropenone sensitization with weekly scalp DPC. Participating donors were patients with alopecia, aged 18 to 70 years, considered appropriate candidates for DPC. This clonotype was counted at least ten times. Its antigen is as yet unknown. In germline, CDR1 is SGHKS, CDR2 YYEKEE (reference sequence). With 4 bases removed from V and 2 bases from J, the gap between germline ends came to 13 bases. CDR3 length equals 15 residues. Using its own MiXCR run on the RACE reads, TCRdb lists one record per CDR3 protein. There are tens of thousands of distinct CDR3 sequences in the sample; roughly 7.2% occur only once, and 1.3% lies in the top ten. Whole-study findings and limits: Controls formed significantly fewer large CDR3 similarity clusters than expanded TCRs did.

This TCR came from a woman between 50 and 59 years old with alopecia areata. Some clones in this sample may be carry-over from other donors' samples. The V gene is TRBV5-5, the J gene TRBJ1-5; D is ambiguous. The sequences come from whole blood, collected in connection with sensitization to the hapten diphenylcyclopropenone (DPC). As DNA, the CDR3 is TGTGCCAGCAGCGCCGGGATGCCCGGCAATCAGCCCCAGCATTTT. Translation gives CASSAGMPGNQPQHF.